Listed here is a single T cell receptor beta chain. Its antigen is undetermined. The data belong to a study of brain T cells in children with intractable seizures. Study results and limitations: Clones missing pre-surgery may reflect undersampling of that blood sample.

The CDR3 runs 15 residues. CDR1 LNHDA and CDR2 SQIVND come from the germline V gene (reference sequence). Trimming took off 0 bases at V and 0 bases at J, with 6 bases between the two ends. The method was immunoSEQ multiplex PCR; TCRdb's version includes in-frame clones alone and lacks a portion of them. The repertoire holds 110,000 or so clones, with 90% to 95% as singletons. Only cases whose brain tissue showed the highest T cell transcript signatures were sequenced. Before surgery, patients took at least one anti-epileptic drug. The clonotype comes from a boy under two years old with hemimegalencephaly and intractable seizures. This chain uses TRBV19 with TRBJ1-3, with D uncertain. The specimen comprised peripheral blood, sampled at surgery. CDR3 DNA sequence: TGTGCCAGTAGTATAGATGGGAGCTCTGGAAACACCATATATTTT. Translation: CASSIDGSSGNTIYF.